One sample yielded the 19 T cell receptor beta chains listed below, sequenced in a study of blood T cell repertoires in COVID-19. Sequencing was performed with immunoSEQ multiplex PCR; in TCRdb, only in-frame clones are kept and a portion is missing. The sample has about 120,000 clones; 85% to 90% are singletons. The source material was peripheral blood. The source of these receptors is a woman between 65 and 79 years old with acute or convalescent COVID-19.

The chain has TRBV28 and TRBJ1-2, with 10 bases matching TRBD1. The CDR3 covers 14 residues. V gave up 3 bases and J gave up 7 bases; unmatched junction bases: 5. Per germline, CDR1 MDHEN and CDR2 SYDVKM. The CDR3 region has the DNA TGTGCCAGCAGTTTGGGGGACAGGGGTAGTGGCTACACCTTC. Translated, it gives CASSLGDRGSGYTF.

V and J are TRBV10-3 and TRBJ1-6; unclear D gene. Germline V gene data show CDR1 as ENHRY and CDR2 as SYGVKD. The CDR3 loop spans 13 amino acids. V gave up 6 bases and J gave up 5 bases, with 8 bases separating them. The CDR3 DNA reads TGTGCCATCAGGAGAATGGATAATTCACCCCTCCACTTT. Protein product: CAIRRMDNSPLHF.

This chain connects TRBV28 to TRBJ2-3, with 8 bases aligning to TRBD2. With 2 bases clipped from V and 4 bases from J, the junction kept 8 bases outside the gene matches. The CDR3 consists of 16 residues. Germline CDR1 reads MDHEN; CDR2 reads SYDVKM. The DNA of the CDR3 is TGTGCCAGCAGTTTAGGCCGAGCGGGGGTTTCAGATACGCAGTATTTT. Amino acids: CASSLGRAGVSDTQYF.

The CDR3 nucleotides read TGTGCCAGCAGCAACAGGGGGAGCGATGAAAAACTGTTTTTT. It yields the protein CASSNRGSDEKLFF. J is TRBJ1-4 and V is TRBV21-1; the tabulated D call, TRBD1, remains unverified against the DNA. TRBV21-1 is described as a pseudogene. The CDR3 is made up of 14 amino acids.

The rearrangement links TRBV5-4 to TRBJ2-5; no clear D. The length of the CDR3 is 16 residues. Germline V CDR1 and CDR2: SGHNT, YYREEE (reference sequence). The ends were cut back, 0 bases at V and 2 bases at J, with 14 bases in the middle. CDR3 nucleotides: TGTGCCAGCAGCTTGGACGGTAATACGGTACAAGAGACCCAGTACTTC. This sequence encodes CASSLDGNTVQETQYF.

The V call is TRBV7-2, the J call TRBJ1-2, with D unresolved. Trimming took 2 bases from V and 7 from J, leaving 11 bases between them. The germline V gene encodes CDR1 SGHTA and CDR2 FQGNSA. CDR3 length: 13 amino acids. The CDR3 DNA reads as TGTGCCAGCAGCTTAAACCTTAGCGGTGGCTACACCTTC. It codes for CASSLNLSGGYTF.

This rearrangement joins TRBV30 to TRBJ1-2, with D uncertain. Germline V gives CDR1 GTSNPN, CDR2 SVGIG (reference sequence). V was pared by 0 bases and J by 0 bases, with 8 bases between. This CDR3 comprises 14 residues. CDR3 DNA sequence: TGTGCCTGGAGTGTTGGCCGCCCTAACTATGGCTACACCTTC. It is translated as CAWSVGRPNYGYTF.

V usage is TRBV4-2 and J usage is TRBJ1-6, with a weak D call TRBD1 (6 bases). The CDR3 length is 16 residues. The V end was cut by 0 bases, the J end by 5 bases, with 11 bases between. CDR1 and CDR2 (germline): LGHNA, YNFKEQ. Here the CDR3 reads CASSQEGQGNNSPLHF. CDR3 nucleotide sequence: TGTGCCAGCAGCCAAGAGGGCCAGGGGAATAATTCACCCCTCCACTTT.

J is TRBJ1-5 and V is TRBV10-3; D not certain. The length of the CDR3 is 14 residues. V was pared by 5 bases and J by 3 bases, with 11 bases between. Looked up from germline, CDR1 is ENHRY and CDR2 is SYGVKD. The CDR3 DNA follows: TGTGCCATCAGTCCGGACTCCTACAATCAGCCCCAGCATTTT. Protein sequence: CAISPDSYNQPQHF.

This chain links TRBV7-9 with TRBJ1-4, with 8 bases that match TRBD1. Germline assignment: CDR1 SEHNR and CDR2 FQNEAQ (reference sequence). The CDR3 spans 15 residues. V lost 2 bases, J lost 8 bases, and 7 bases stayed unmatched. CDR3 in DNA: TGTGCCAGCAGCTTAAATACAGGGGGATTAGAAAAACTGTTTTTT. This translates into CASSLNTGGLEKLFF.

CDR3 in DNA: TGTGCCAGCAGCTCAGTAGCGGGAACTAGCACAGATACGCAGTATTTT. The encoded protein is CASSSVAGTSTDTQYF. V and J are TRBV13 and TRBJ2-3, with 8 nucleotides matching TRBD2. The V gene's germline CDR1 is PRHDT and CDR2 FYEKMQ (reference sequence). Losses at the gene ends were 4 bases for V and 0 bases for J; bases not matched to a gene: 6. The CDR3 is 16 amino acids.

The V gene is TRBV5-1, the J gene TRBJ2-7; a weak D match, TRBD2 (6 bases). Trimming pared 0 bases from V and 0 bases from J, leaving 7 bases between. Germline V lookup: CDR1 SGHRS, CDR2 YFSETQ. The CDR3 contains 14 residues. The CDR3 DNA is TGCGCCAGCAGCTTGGTCGGGGGCTCCTACGAGCAGTACTTC. Translating gives CASSLVGGSYEQYF.

The chain recombines TRBV27 with TRBJ2-6; 9 nucleotides agree with TRBD1. The germline V gene encodes CDR1 MNHEY and CDR2 SMNVEV (reference sequence). With 6 bases clipped from V and 1 base from J, the junction kept 16 bases outside the gene matches. This CDR3 is 20 amino acids long. The DNA of the CDR3 is TGTGCCAGCAGCTCTATGATACCCCGGGACAGGGTGTCTGGGGCCAACGTCCTGACTTTC. Translation gives CASSSMIPRDRVSGANVLTF.

The chain has TRBV7-9 and TRBJ2-1, with a possible D match to TRBD2 (7 bases). CDR1 is SEHNR and CDR2 is FQNEAQ in the germline V gene (reference sequence). V lost 5 bases and J 6 bases, leaving 29 bases between the germline ends. This CDR3 contains 19 residues. The CDR3 is CASSRRGGLRPPRTNEQFF. In DNA form, the CDR3 reads TGTGCCAGCAGCCGAAGGGGGGGGTTAAGACCCCCCCGCACCAATGAGCAGTTCTTC.

V usage is TRBV10-2 and J usage is TRBJ1-1; D remains ambiguous. The V gene's germline CDR1 is WSHSY and CDR2 SAAADI. The CDR3 totals 14 residues. Trimming left V 4 bases short and J 0 bases short, with 9 bases between. The chain's CDR3 is CASSVGRMNTEAFF. The CDR3 region has the DNA TGCGCCAGCAGTGTTGGCAGAATGAACACTGAAGCTTTCTTT.

V is TRBV6-1 and J is TRBJ2-7; D is unclear. The V gene lost 0 bases and the J gene lost 6 bases, with 9 bases spanning the gap. The CDR3 is made up of 13 amino acids. Germline CDR1 and CDR2: MNHNS and SASEGT. The CDR3 sequence is CASSEARRFEQYF. DNA for the CDR3: TGTGCCAGCAGTGAAGCCAGGCGCTTCGAGCAGTACTTC.

CDR3 nucleotides: TGTGCCAGTAGTATCCGGGGGAGTGGGCTCAATGAGCAGTTCTTC. This gives the protein CASSIRGSGLNEQFF. This chain links TRBV19 with TRBJ2-1; D may be TRBD2 (6 bases). The CDR3 covers 15 residues. Germline V gene sequence: CDR1 LNHDA, CDR2 SQIVND (reference sequence). V lost 3 bases and J 6 bases, leaving 15 bases between the germline ends.

The rearrangement joins TRBV6-2 or TRBV6-3 to TRBJ2-1; 8 positions agree with TRBD2. The CDR3 covers 17 residues. V shed 0 bases and J 6 bases; nucleotides not matched to a gene: 10. CDR1 MNHEY and CDR2 SVGEGT come from the germline V gene. Here the CDR3 reads CASSYSPRRTSSNEQFF. CDR3 nucleotide sequence: TGTGCCAGCAGTTACTCCCCGCGCCGGACTAGCTCCAATGAGCAGTTCTTC.

The chain joins TRBV12-5 to TRBJ1-5; D is possibly TRBD1 (6 bases). This CDR3 is built from 15 residues. Trimming removed 1 base from V and 5 bases from J, with 12 bases in between. Germline CDR1 reads LGHNT; CDR2 reads FRNRAP. Here the CDR3 reads CASGLAGGGHQPQHF. The CDR3 DNA reads as TGTGCTAGTGGTTTGGCGGGGGGGGGCCATCAGCCCCAGCATTTT.